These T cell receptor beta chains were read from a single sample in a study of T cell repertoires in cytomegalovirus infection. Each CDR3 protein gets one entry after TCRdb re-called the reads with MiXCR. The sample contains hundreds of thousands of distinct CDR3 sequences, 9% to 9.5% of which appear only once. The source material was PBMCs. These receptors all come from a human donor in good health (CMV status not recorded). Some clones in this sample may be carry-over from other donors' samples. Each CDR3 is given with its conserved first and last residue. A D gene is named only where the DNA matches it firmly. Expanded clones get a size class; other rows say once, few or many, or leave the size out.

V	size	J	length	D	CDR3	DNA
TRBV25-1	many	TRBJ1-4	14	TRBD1	CASSEKGAREKLFF	TGTGCCAGCAGTGAAAAGGGGGCACGGGAAAAACTGTTTTTT
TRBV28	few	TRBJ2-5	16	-	CASSFRGGSFQETQYF	TGTGCCAGCAGTTTTAGGGGGGGCTCCTTTCAAGAGACCCAGTACTTC
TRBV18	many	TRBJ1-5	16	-	CASSPVLEPLNQPQHF	TGTGCCAGCTCACCTGTTCTCGAACCGTTAAATCAGCCCCAGCATTTT
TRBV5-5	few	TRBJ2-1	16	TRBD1	CASKTGQAITYNEQFF	TGTGCCAGCAAGACGGGACAGGCTATTACCTACAATGAGCAGTTCTTC
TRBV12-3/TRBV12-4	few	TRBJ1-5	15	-	CASRNDQGSNQPQHF	TGTGCCAGCAGAAATGATCAGGGGAGCAATCAGCCCCAGCATTTT
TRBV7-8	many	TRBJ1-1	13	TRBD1	CASRRQGDLEAFF	TGTGCCAGCAGACGTCAGGGGGACCTCGAAGCTTTCTTT
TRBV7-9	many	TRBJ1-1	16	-	CASSLHAGRGHTEAFF	TGTGCCAGCAGCTTACATGCGGGACGAGGGCACACTGAAGCTTTCTTT
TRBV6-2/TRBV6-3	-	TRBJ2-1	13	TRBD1	CASSYLTGFEQFF	TGTGCCAGCAGTTACTTGACAGGGTTTGAGCAGTTCTTC
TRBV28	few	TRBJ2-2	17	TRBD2	CASSLRLAVINTGELFF	TGTGCCAGCAGTTTGAGACTAGCGGTAATAAACACCGGGGAGCTGTTTTTT
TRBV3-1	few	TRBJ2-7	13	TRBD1	CASSHGAGGQQYF	TGTGCCAGCAGCCATGGAGCAGGGGGACAGCAGTACTTC
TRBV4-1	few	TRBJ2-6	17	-	CASSQVPGQSGANVLTF	TGCGCCAGCAGCCAAGTTCCCGGACAGTCTGGGGCCAACGTCCTGACTTTC
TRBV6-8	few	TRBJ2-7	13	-	CASLGGRSYEQYF	TGTGCCAGCCTGGGGGGCAGGAGCTACGAGCAGTACTTC
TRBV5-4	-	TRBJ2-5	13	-	CASSLASGETQYF	TGTGCCAGCAGCTTGGCCAGCGGAGAGACCCAGTACTTC
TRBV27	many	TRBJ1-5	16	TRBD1	CASRPDRGQYNQPQHF	TGTGCCAGCCGCCCGGACAGGGGACAGTATAATCAGCCCCAGCATTTT
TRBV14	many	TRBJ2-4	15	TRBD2	CASSHWGGRGNIQYF	TGTGCCAGCAGCCACTGGGGCGGGAGAGGAAACATTCAGTACTTC
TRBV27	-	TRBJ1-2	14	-	CASSLLGQGYGYTF	TGTGCCAGCAGTTTGTTAGGGCAGGGATATGGCTACACCTTC
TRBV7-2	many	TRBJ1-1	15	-	CASSLGPTVNTEAFF	TGTGCCAGCAGCTTAGGGCCGACGGTAAACACTGAAGCTTTCTTT
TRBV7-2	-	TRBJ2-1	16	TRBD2	CASSSARTSGYNEQFF	TGTGCCAGCAGCTCGGCCCGGACTAGCGGGTACAATGAGCAGTTCTTC
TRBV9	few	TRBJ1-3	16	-	CASSVDGTGGDRTIYF	TGTGCCAGCAGCGTAGACGGGACGGGGGGCGACCGCACCATATATTTT
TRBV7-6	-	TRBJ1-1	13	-	CASSRLRDTEAFF	TGTGCCAGCAGCCGACTTAGGGACACTGAAGCTTTCTTT
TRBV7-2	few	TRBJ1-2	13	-	CASSPQGWSGYTF	TGTGCCAGCAGCCCCCAGGGGTGGTCTGGCTACACCTTC
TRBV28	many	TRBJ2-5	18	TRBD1	CASSLFTGGSGYQETQYF	TGTGCCAGCAGTTTGTTCACAGGGGGCTCGGGGTACCAAGAGACCCAGTACTTC
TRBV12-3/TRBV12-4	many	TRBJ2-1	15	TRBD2	CASSRGTSGGNEQFF	TGTGCCAGCAGTCGAGGGACTAGCGGGGGGAATGAGCAGTTCTTC
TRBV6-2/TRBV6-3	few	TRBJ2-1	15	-	CASSYLTGNYNEQFF	TGTGCCAGCAGTTACTTAACAGGGAACTACAATGAGCAGTTCTTC
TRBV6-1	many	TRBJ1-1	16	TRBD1	CASTPGQGLYNTEAFF	TGTGCCAGCACCCCGGGACAGGGTTTATACAACACTGAAGCTTTCTTT
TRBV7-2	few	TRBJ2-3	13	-	CASSLDLRVAQYF	TGTGCCAGCAGCTTAGATTTGAGGGTAGCGCAGTATTTT
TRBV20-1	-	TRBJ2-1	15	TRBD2	CSASLLAGLGNEQFF	TGCAGTGCTAGCCTACTAGCGGGACTTGGCAATGAGCAGTTCTTC
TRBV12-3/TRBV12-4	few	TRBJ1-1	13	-	CASSGQSYTEAFF	TGTGCCAGCAGCGGACAGAGCTACACTGAAGCTTTCTTT
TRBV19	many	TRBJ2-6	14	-	CASSPAPGANVLTF	TGTGCCAGTAGTCCTGCCCCTGGGGCCAACGTCCTGACTTTC
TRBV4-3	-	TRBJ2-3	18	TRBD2	CASSQVISSGGVADTLYF	TGCGCCAGCAGCCAAGTAATTAGTAGCGGGGGGGTGGCAGATACGCTGTATTTT
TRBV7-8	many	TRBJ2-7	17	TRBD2	CASSLEASGPLVHEQYF	TGTGCCAGCAGCTTAGAGGCTAGCGGGCCGCTTGTCCACGAGCAGTACTTC
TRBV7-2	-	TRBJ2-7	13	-	CASSFDRIYEQYF	TGTGCCAGCAGCTTCGACAGAATCTACGAGCAGTACTTC
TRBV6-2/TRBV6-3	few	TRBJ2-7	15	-	CASRRPGGSSYEQYF	TGTGCCAGCAGACGACCTGGAGGCAGCTCCTACGAGCAGTACTTC
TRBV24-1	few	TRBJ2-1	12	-	CATSDIEDEQFF	TGTGCCACCAGTGACATCGAGGATGAGCAGTTCTTC
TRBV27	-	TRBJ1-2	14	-	CASRSPGLKTGYTF	TGTGCCAGCAGATCACCGGGACTGAAGACTGGCTACACCTTC
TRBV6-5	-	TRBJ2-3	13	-	CATLVPTTDTQYF	TGTGCCACTCTGGTCCCAACTACAGATACGCAGTATTTT
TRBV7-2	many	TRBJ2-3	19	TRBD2	CASSLESGLADLSTDTQYF	TGTGCCAGCAGCTTAGAAAGTGGACTAGCGGACCTAAGCACAGATACGCAGTATTTT
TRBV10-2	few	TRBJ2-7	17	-	CASSELEGRGISYEQYF	TGCGCCAGCAGTGAGTTAGAAGGCAGGGGAATCTCCTACGAGCAGTACTTC
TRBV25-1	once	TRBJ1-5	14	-	CVSSDGVRGQPQHF	TGTGTCAGCAGTGATGGGGTGAGGGGTCAGCCCCAGCATTTT
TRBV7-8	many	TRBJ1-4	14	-	CASSLPGSAEKLFF	TGTGCCAGCAGCTTACCGGGGTCGGCTGAAAAACTGTTTTTT
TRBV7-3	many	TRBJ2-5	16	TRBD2	CASSNRGAGTQETQYF	TGTGCCAGCAGCAACCGGGGAGCGGGGACCCAAGAGACCCAGTACTTC
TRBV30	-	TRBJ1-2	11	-	CAWKGVYGYTF	TGTGCCTGGAAAGGGGTCTATGGCTACACCTTC
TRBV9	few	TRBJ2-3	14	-	CASSVAGRTDTQYF	TGTGCCAGCAGCGTAGCGGGGCGAACAGATACGCAGTATTTT
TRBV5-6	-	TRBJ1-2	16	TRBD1	CASSRMGQGPNYGYTF	TGTGCCAGCAGCAGAATGGGACAGGGGCCTAACTATGGCTACACCTTC
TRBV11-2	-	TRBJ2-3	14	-	CASSPQHSTDTQYF	TGTGCCAGCAGCCCCCAACACAGTACAGATACGCAGTATTTT
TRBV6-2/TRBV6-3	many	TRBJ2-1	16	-	CASSYVVGISYNEQFF	TGTGCCAGCAGTTACGTAGTGGGAATCTCCTACAATGAGCAGTTCTTC
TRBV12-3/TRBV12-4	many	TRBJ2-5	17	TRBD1	CASSLGQGAARQETQYF	TGTGCCAGCAGCTTAGGACAGGGGGCGGCAAGGCAAGAGACCCAGTACTTC
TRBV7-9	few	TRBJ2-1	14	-	CASSLRAEYNEQFF	TGTGCCAGCAGCTTAAGGGCGGAATACAATGAGCAGTTCTTC
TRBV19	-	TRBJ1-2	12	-	CASTVGRYGYTF	TGTGCCAGTACCGTAGGGAGATATGGCTACACCTTC
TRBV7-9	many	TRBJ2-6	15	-	CASSPHSSGANVLTF	TGTGCCAGCAGCCCCCACAGCTCTGGGGCCAACGTCCTGACTTTC
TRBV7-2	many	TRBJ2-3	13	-	CASSLDRTDTQYF	TGTGCCAGCAGCTTAGACCGCACAGATACGCAGTATTTT
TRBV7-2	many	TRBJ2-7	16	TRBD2	CASSATSGGARREQYF	TGTGCCAGCAGCGCGACTAGCGGGGGGGCGAGACGCGAGCAGTACTTC
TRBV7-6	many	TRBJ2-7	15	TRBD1	CASSLAGQATYEQYF	TGTGCCAGCAGCTTAGCAGGACAGGCGACCTACGAGCAGTACTTC
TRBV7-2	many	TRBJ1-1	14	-	CASSEYTGNTEAFF	TGTGCCAGCAGCGAATATACAGGGAACACTGAAGCTTTCTTT
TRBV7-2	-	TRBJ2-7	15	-	CASSLAPGSGYEQYF	TGTGCCAGCAGCTTGGCCCCGGGTAGCGGCTACGAGCAGTACTTC